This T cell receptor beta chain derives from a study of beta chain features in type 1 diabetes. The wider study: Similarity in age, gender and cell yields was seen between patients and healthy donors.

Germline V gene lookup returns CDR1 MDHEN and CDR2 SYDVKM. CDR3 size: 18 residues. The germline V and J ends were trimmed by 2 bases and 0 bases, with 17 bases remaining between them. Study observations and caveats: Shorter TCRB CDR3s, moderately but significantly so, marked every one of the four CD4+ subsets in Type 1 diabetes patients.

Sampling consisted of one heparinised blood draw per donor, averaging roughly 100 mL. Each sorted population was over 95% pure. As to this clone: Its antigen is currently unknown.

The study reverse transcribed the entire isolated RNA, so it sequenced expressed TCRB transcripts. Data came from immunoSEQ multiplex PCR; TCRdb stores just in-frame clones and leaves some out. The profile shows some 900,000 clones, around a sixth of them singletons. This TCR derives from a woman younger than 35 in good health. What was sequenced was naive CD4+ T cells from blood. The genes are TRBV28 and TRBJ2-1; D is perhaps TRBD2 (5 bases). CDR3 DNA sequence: TGTGCCAGCAGTTTAATGGGTTTTGGCACTAGCTCCTACAATGAGCAGTTCTTC. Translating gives CASSLMGFGTSSYNEQFF.